What follows is one T cell receptor beta chain and its context. Its antigen remains unidentified. One base away there is no much larger clone; base qualities are not given. TCR CDR3 regions were amplified from genomic DNA by multiplex PCR using the deep immunoSEQ assay. For each cell subset, the extracted genomic DNA was distributed evenly across all wells of several immunoSEQ 96-well plates, and each plate served as one replicate. Each replicate PCR for unsorted PBMC received roughly 0.3 ug genomic DNA, equal to approximately 29,000 T cell genomes. Ten immunoSEQ deep assay plates were used to sequence unsorted PBMC genomic DNA. Purified libraries were quantified with a Qubit 3.0 fluorometer, sized on a Bioanalyzer 2100, and re-quantified with the KAPA Library Quantification kit. Every immunoSEQ 96-well plate was sequenced on a dedicated single-read 150-cycle Illumina NextSeq 550 flow cell. The original methods were these. Because only junctional sequences without quality scores were contained in the immunoSEQ output, filtering matching that applied to full-length reads could not be performed. Sequences were annotated with PyIR, a Python wrapper for IgBLAST v1.9, using IMGT germline references to assign V/J genes and CDR3. Any read was removed if the V/J assignment was weak (E-value above 1e-6), the CDR3 was missing, or the read contained stop codons, out-of-frame junctions, or ambiguous translated residues. V3J clonotypes were defined as sequences sharing an identical inferred V gene, J gene, and CDR3 amino acid sequence. Percentage overlap between repertoires was calculated by dividing the number of shared unique clonotypes by the size of the smaller repertoire. Richness of each repertoire was evaluated using RTK rarefaction, the Chao1 estimator, and Recon v2.1 estimates of unobserved clonotypes. As stored in TCRdb, this immuneACCESS dataset retains in-frame rearrangements with V and J assigned. A fraction of the clones does not appear; measured against another copy, unresolved V genes explain less than half of the discrepancy, and the remainder lacks a known reason. That table supplies the V and J calls and clone size; D and trimming were determined from the DNA. The sample table shows about 490,000 clones, and roughly 78% are seen once. Together, the top ten hold approximately 12% of the sample.

The sample originates from a study of shared clonotypes between healthy human individuals (dated by TCRdb to 2020 to 2022). About the investigation overall: A couple of women and three men aged 18 to 49 years were included in the cohort. Blood TCR repertoires of five healthy adults were deeply sequenced to estimate repertoire size and the extent of clonotype sharing between individuals. To increase sequencing depth and limit assay-specific biases, TCR repertoire library preparation and sequencing were carried out by different laboratories using diverse techniques. Between about 0.85 and 10 billion PBMCs per donor were obtained by leukapheresis. What the work shows at the level of the full study, not this receptor alone: Pairwise subsampling led to the expectation that sequencing depth would affect the degree of clonotype sharing among donors. The genetic and exposure-history diversity represented was limited by the small number of donors. Sampling was restricted to blood, and TCR repertoires in tissue are likely to differ from TCR repertoires in blood.

Inclusive of the bounding cysteine and phenylalanine, the CDR3 is 15 residues long. The only DNA kept is the CDR3, 45 bases in frame from the first base. The germline V gene (reference sequence) provides CDR1 LNHDA and CDR2 SQIVND. V is clipped by 6 bases and J by 7 bases, and the sequence between their germline boundaries is 19 bases long. Healthy HIV-negative adults with no recently reported acute infections or vaccinations were included as donors. Every donor was a Caucasian adult living in Nashville, Tennessee, USA. For unsorted samples, 90 million or so PBMCs were counted and genomic DNA was extracted with the QIAamp DNA Blood Mini kit. After blood collection by leukapheresis, PBMCs were isolated using Ficoll-Histopaque density gradient centrifugation and then cryopreserved in the vapor phase of liquid nitrogen.

The sequenced material came from PBMCs. The TCR was taken from a woman aged 40 to 50 in good health. Some clones in this sample may be carry-over from other donors' samples. The rearranged chain carries TRBV19 and TRBJ2-1; the D gene is perhaps TRBD2, from 7 matching bases. Here the CDR3 is given as CASREQGVGRNEQFF. The DNA sequence is as follows: TGTGCCAGTAGGGAACAGGGTGTCGGGAGGAATGAGCAGTTCTTC. When the CDR3 is completed using the reference TRBV19 and TRBJ2-1 genes on either side, the full variable domain is DGGITQSPKYLFRKEGQNVTLSCEQNLNHDAMYWYRQDPGQGLRLIYYSQIVNDFQKGDIAEGYSVSREKKESFPLTVTSAQKNPTAFYLCASREQGVGRNEQFFGPGTRLTVL.